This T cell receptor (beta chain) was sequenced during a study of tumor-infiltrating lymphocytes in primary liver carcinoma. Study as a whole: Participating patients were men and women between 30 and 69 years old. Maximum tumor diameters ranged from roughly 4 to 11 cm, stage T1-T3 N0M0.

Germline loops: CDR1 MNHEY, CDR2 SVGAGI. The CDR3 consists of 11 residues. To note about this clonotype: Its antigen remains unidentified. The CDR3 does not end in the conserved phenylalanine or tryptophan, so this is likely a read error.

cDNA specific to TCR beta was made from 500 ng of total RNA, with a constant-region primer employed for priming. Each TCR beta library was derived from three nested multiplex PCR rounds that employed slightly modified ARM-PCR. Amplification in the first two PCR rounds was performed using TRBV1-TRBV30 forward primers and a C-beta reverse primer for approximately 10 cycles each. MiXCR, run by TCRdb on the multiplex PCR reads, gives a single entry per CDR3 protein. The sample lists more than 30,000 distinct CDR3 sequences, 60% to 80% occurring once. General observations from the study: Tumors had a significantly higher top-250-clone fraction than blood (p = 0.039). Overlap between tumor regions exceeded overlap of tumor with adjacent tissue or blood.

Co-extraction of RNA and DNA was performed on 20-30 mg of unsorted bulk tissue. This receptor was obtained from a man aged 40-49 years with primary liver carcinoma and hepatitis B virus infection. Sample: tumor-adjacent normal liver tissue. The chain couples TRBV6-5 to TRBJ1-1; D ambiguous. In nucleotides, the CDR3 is TGTGCCTGCAGTCCGGGGACTGAAGCTTTCTCT. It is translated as CACSPGTEAFS.